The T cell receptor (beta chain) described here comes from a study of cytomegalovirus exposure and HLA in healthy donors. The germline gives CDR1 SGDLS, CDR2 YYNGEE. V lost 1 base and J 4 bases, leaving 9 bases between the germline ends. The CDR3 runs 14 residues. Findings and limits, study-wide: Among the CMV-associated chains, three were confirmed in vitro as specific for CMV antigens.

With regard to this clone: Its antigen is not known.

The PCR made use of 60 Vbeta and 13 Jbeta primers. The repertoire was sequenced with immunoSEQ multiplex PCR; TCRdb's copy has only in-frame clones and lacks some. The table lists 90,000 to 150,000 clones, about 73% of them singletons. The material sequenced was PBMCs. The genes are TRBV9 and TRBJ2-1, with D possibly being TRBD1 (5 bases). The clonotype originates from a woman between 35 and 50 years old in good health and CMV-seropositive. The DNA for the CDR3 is TGTGCCAGCAGCGTATCAGGGCGGTACAATGAGCAGTTCTTC. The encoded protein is CASSVSGRYNEQFF.